One and the same sample provided the 26 T cell receptor beta chains below, sequenced in a study of T cells in Graves' hyperthyroidism and ophthalmopathy (dated by TCRdb to between 2017 and 2020). The method was multiplex PCR. Sequencing used an Illumina HiSeq 2000. The TCR beta CDR3 regions were amplified from RNA transcripts. For the first round of RT-PCR on the TCR CDR3, the HTBI primer set was used together with the Qiagen OneStep RT-PCR kit. The raw public data were reprocessed by TCRdb itself: fastp quality trimming at Q25, MiXCR clonotype calling, in-frame beta chains only. Duplicate CDR3 protein sequences are folded into a single record with the most common DNA and genes. The sample has 400,000 to 600,000 distinct CDR3 sequences on record, about 16% of them singletons. The ten largest clonotypes hold approximately 32% of the sample. Sequencing was performed on blood. These receptors were taken from a woman under 40 with Graves' ophthalmopathy.

This clonotype was recorded a few times. The chain links TRBV29-1 to TRBJ2-7; D is possibly TRBD2 (5 bases). The CDR3 has 11 residues. The germline V gene has CDR1 SQVTM and CDR2 ANQGSEA. Deletions cut 5 bases from V and 5 bases from J, with 10 bases between. The CDR3, as DNA: TGCAGCGTTCCAGACGGGAACGAGCAGTACTTC. Translated: CSVPDGNEQYF.

This clonotype was counted ten times or more. CDR3 in DNA: TGTGCCAGCAGCTTAGGAGCTTTCTCCCCCGGGGAGCTGTTTTTT. It specifies CASSLGAFSPGELFF. The rearrangement links TRBV11-3 to TRBJ2-2; D is ambiguous. The CDR3 covers 15 residues. CDR1 and CDR2 from the germline V gene are SGHNT and YENEEA. V shed 1 base and J shed 6 bases, with 12 bases lying between them. Looking up the rest from reference TRBV11-3 and TRBJ2-2 gives the full variable domain: EAGVVQSPRYKIIEKKQPVAFWCNPISGHNTLYWYLQNLGQGPELLIRYENEEAVDDSQLPKDRFSAERLKGVDSTLKIQPAELGDSAVYLCASSLGAFSPGELFFGEGSRLTVL.

This clonotype was detected ten times or more. The chain links TRBV7-2 to TRBJ2-1; 14 nucleotides line up with TRBD2. CDR1 is SGHTA and CDR2 is FQGNSA in the germline V gene. With 5 bases clipped from V and 7 bases from J, the junction kept 7 bases outside the gene matches. The CDR3 length is 16 residues. The CDR3 loop is CASSKPGLAGVNEQFF. The CDR3 DNA reads TGTGCCAGCAGCAAGCCGGGACTAGCGGGAGTGAATGAGCAGTTCTTC.

This chain uses TRBV20-1 with TRBJ2-3; TRBD2 agrees at 10 bases. Germline CDR1 is DFQATT and CDR2 is SNEGSKA (reference sequence). V was pared by 2 bases and J by 7 bases, with 9 bases of the junction left unmatched. This CDR3 contains 15 residues. The CDR3 region is CSARSVSGGMNTQYF. CDR3 DNA sequence: TGCAGTGCTAGATCGGTTAGCGGGGGGATGAATACGCAGTATTTT.

This clonotype was picked up many times. This sequence joins TRBV5-1 and TRBJ1-1; D gene ambiguous. The CDR3 totals 14 residues. V was clipped by 5 bases and J by 1 base, with 12 bases between them. CDR1 and CDR2 (germline): SGHRS, YFSETQ. The CDR3 DNA reads TGCGCCAGCAGAGCTCAATCTGCGAACACTGAAGCTTTCTTT. Translating it yields CASRAQSANTEAFF.

This clonotype was recorded many times. The chain combines TRBV12-3 or TRBV12-4 with TRBJ1-5, with D unresolved. The V gene lost 2 bases and the J gene lost 7 bases, with 9 bases spanning the gap. CDR3 length: 13 residues. CDR3 in DNA: TGTGCCAGCAGTTTAAACCAGGAACAGCCCCAGCATTTT. This translates into CASSLNQEQPQHF.

The chain is built from TRBV4-3 and TRBJ1-1, with 9 bases that match TRBD1. Germline-derived CDR1 and CDR2 are LGHNA and YSLEER. The J segment lost 8 bases and the V segment lost 4 bases, leaving 5 bases of the junction unmatched. The CDR3 has 13 amino acids. CDR3 amino acids: CASSPRTGAEAFF. The CDR3 DNA is TGCGCCAGCAGCCCTCGGACAGGGGCGGAAGCTTTCTTT.

This clonotype showed up just a few times. The gene calls are TRBV4-2 and TRBJ2-7; 7 nucleotides line up with TRBD2. The CDR3 has 15 amino acids. V gave up 0 bases and J gave up 6 bases; unmatched junction bases: 8. Germline CDR1 and CDR2: LGHNA and YNFKEQ. DNA of the CDR3: TGTGCCAGCAGCCAAGACCAGCGGGACCACTGCGAGCAGTACTTC. Residues: CASSQDQRDHCEQYF.

The chain joins TRBV9 to TRBJ2-5; D ambiguous. Between the trimmed V and J ends, which lost 0 bases and 2 bases, there was a span of 14 bases. This CDR3 is 16 amino acids long. The germline gives CDR1 SGDLS, CDR2 YYNGEE. As DNA, the CDR3 is TGTGCCAGCAGCGTAGGCGGCAGGAGAATTCAAGAGACCCAGTACTTC. This gives the protein CASSVGGRRIQETQYF.

This clonotype was picked up a small number of times. The chain uses TRBV12-3 or TRBV12-4 and TRBJ2-5, with 8 bases that match TRBD1. This CDR3 is 12 amino acids long. V trimming: 7 bases; J trimming: 5 bases; junction bases outside the gene matches: 3. The CDR3 DNA is TGTGCCAGCAACAGGGACAGGGAGACCCAGTACTTC. Protein: CASNRDRETQYF.

V is TRBV10-1 and J is TRBJ2-3, with TRBD1 identical over 7 bases. Trimming took 6 bases from V and 5 from J; bases not matched to a gene: 8. Germline CDR1 and CDR2: WNHNN and SYGVQD (reference sequence). CDR3 length equals 14 residues. The CDR3: CASSQGTVLDTQYF. CDR3 nucleotide sequence: TGCGCCAGCAGCCAGGGGACAGTACTAGATACGCAGTATTTT.

This clonotype was observed at least ten times. This rearrangement joins TRBV11-3 to TRBJ2-7, with 9 bases fitting TRBD1. The V gene end was trimmed by 6 bases and the J gene end by 6 bases; junction bases not matched to a gene: 6. CDR1 is SGHNT and CDR2 is YENEEA in the germline V gene. The CDR3 runs to 13 residues. CDR3 protein: CASSRDRESEQYF. The CDR3 region has the DNA TGTGCCAGCAGTAGGGACAGGGAGAGCGAGCAGTACTTC.

This clonotype was found many times. The CDR3 DNA is TGCAGTGCTAGGGGTGGGACAGGGGGCATAACAGATACGCAGTATTTT. Its translation is CSARGGTGGITDTQYF. The chain uses TRBV20-1 and TRBJ2-3; 12 positions match TRBD1. This CDR3 spans 16 amino acids. Germline CDR1 and CDR2: DFQATT and SNEGSKA (reference sequence). Trimming at V came to 3 bases and at J to 3 bases, leaving 7 bases not matched to a gene.

This clonotype was seen more than once but under ten times. The V and J genes are TRBV5-5 and TRBJ1-1; TRBD1 might be the D (5 bases). V was shortened by 3 bases and J by 5 bases, with 14 bases between the two germline ends. This CDR3 comprises 14 residues. Per germline, CDR1 SGHKS and CDR2 YYEKEE (reference sequence). CDR3 sequence reads: CASSWLWGQTEAFF. CDR3 DNA sequence: TGTGCCAGCAGCTGGTTGTGGGGCCAAACTGAAGCTTTCTTT.

The chain employs TRBV6-2 or TRBV6-3 and TRBJ2-3; D gene uncertain. Germline CDR1 MNHEY, CDR2 SVGEGT. The CDR3 is made up of 15 amino acids. The V and J ends lost 2 bases and 2 bases respectively, with 11 bases between them. CDR3 sequence: CASSYAGPYTDTQYF. DNA for the CDR3: TGTGCCAGCAGTTACGCAGGACCCTACACAGATACGCAGTATTTT.

The CDR3, as DNA: TGCGCCAGCAGCCTTGGTCCAGAGACCCAGTACTTC. Translation gives CASSLGPETQYF. This chain joins TRBV5-1 and TRBJ2-5; D remains ambiguous. The ends were cut back, 4 bases at V and 4 bases at J, with 8 bases in the middle. Germline V CDR1 and CDR2: SGHRS, YFSETQ. This CDR3 region has 12 residues.

This clonotype has a single count. V is TRBV9 and J is TRBJ2-1; 9 nucleotides match TRBD2. Unmatched junction bases numbered 5, after V lost 0 bases and J lost 1 base. The CDR3 runs 17 residues. The germline gives CDR1 SGDLS, CDR2 YYNGEE. The CDR3 here is CASSVATSGMSYNEQFF. In nucleotides, the CDR3 is TGTGCCAGCAGCGTAGCGACTAGCGGTATGTCCTACAATGAGCAGTTCTTC.

This clonotype was observed many times. The rearrangement uses TRBV27 and TRBJ1-2; possibly TRBD1 for D (6 bases). The CDR3 runs 16 residues. V shed 5 bases and J shed 4 bases, with 20 bases lying between them. The germline V gene encodes CDR1 MNHEY and CDR2 SMNVEV (reference sequence). CDR3 sequence reads: CASSPEVPQGVYGYTF. Here the CDR3 DNA reads TGTGCCAGCAGTCCGGAAGTCCCACAGGGTGTCTATGGCTACACCTTC.

The V call is TRBV30, the J call TRBJ1-3; 11 bases are shared with TRBD1. Trimming removed 5 bases from V and 4 bases from J; junction bases left unmatched: 10. The germline V gene encodes CDR1 GTSNPN and CDR2 SVGIG (reference sequence). CDR3 length equals 16 residues. The CDR3, as DNA: TGTGCCTGGGGCCTAAGGGACAGGGGGTCCGGAAACACCATATATTTT. It is translated as CAWGLRDRGSGNTIYF.

This clonotype was detected a few times. This chain uses TRBV29-1 with TRBJ2-3; D uncertain. V shed 7 bases and J shed 0 bases, with 11 bases lying between them. The CDR3 loop spans 13 amino acids. Germline loops: CDR1 SQVTM, CDR2 ANQGSEA. DNA of the CDR3: TGCAGCGGGGGTTGGGGTAGCACAGATACGCAGTATTTT. Residues: CSGGWGSTDTQYF.

This chain joins TRBV9 and TRBJ2-3; D gene uncertain. Trimming shortened V by 0 bases and J by 1 base, and 6 bases separated the two germline ends. The CDR3 runs 14 residues. CDR1 is SGDLS and CDR2 is YYNGEE in the germline V gene. The CDR3 DNA reads TGTGCCAGCAGCGTAGTGGCTGGCACAGATACGCAGTATTTT. Its protein product is CASSVVAGTDTQYF.

At least ten counts were recorded for this clonotype. The chain recombines TRBV3-2 with TRBJ1-5; the listed D gene, TRBD1, was not tested against the DNA. TRBV3-2 is noted as a pseudogene. This CDR3 region has 16 residues. The CDR3 loop reads CASSGGTVDGHQPQHF. DNA of the CDR3: TGTGCCAGCAGCGGCGGGACAGTTGATGGTCATCAGCCCCAGCATTTT.

This chain connects TRBV25-1 to TRBJ2-1; no definite D call. The germline CDR1 and CDR2 sequences are MGHDK and SYGVNS. CDR3 length equals 13 residues. Deletions cut 5 bases from V and 9 bases from J, with 14 bases between. CDR3 bases: TGTGCCAGCAGTATACCCCTAGGTGGTGAGCAGTTCTTC. It codes for CASSIPLGGEQFF.

This clonotype appeared many times. The chain uses TRBV7-8 and TRBJ2-1; 12 nucleotides match TRBD2. CDR1 and CDR2 from the germline V gene are SGHVS and FQNEAQ. The trim removed 3 bases at V and 13 bases at J, leaving 7 bases unmatched. This CDR3 has 14 residues. The CDR3 region is CASSFGLAGPQQFF. The DNA of the CDR3 is TGTGCCAGCAGCTTCGGACTAGCGGGGCCACAACAGTTCTTC. Based on the CDR3 plus reference TRBV7-8 and TRBJ2-1, the full variable domain is GAGVSQSPRYKVAKRGQDVALRCDPISGHVSLFWYQQALGQGPEFLTYFQNEAQLDKSGLPSDRFFAERPEGSVSTLKIQRTQQEDSAVYLCASSFGLAGPQQFFGPGTRLTVL.

This chain links TRBV7-2 with TRBJ2-1; D remains ambiguous. Germline V CDR1 and CDR2: SGHTA, FQGNSA. Deletions cut 3 bases from V and 8 bases from J, with 14 bases between. This CDR3 region has 14 residues. The CDR3 loop reads CASSFIDRGDEQFF. CDR3 DNA sequence: TGTGCCAGCAGCTTTATCGATCGTGGGGATGAGCAGTTCTTC.

A few counts support this clonotype. The chain uses TRBV9 and TRBJ1-5, with a weak D call TRBD1 (6 bases). This CDR3 has 14 residues. V gave up 0 bases and J gave up 4 bases, with 8 bases separating them. Germline-derived CDR1 and CDR2 are SGDLS and YYNGEE. Here the CDR3 DNA reads TGTGCCAGCAGCGTAGGAGGGGGGAATCAGCCCCAGCATTTT. Translating it yields CASSVGGGNQPQHF.